Listed below are T cell receptor beta chains from one sample, sequenced in a study of blood T cell repertoires in COVID-19. TCRdb keeps only in-frame clones here, not all; method: immunoSEQ multiplex PCR. The table shows under 150,000 clones, with about four fifths occurring only once. The sample was peripheral blood. All receptors come from a human donor in a cohort sampled during active COVID-19. CDR3s include the opening cysteine and the closing phenylalanine or tryptophan. Each record gives: D gene, V gene, CDR3 protein. A D gene is named only where the DNA matches it firmly.

d_gene: -
v_gene: TRBV12-3/TRBV12-4
CDR3aa: CASSLGSNYGYTF

d_gene: TRBD2
v_gene: TRBV27
CDR3aa: CASSYSGGYEQYF

d_gene: TRBD1
v_gene: TRBV6-1
CDR3aa: CASSDRQGGYGYTF

d_gene: -
v_gene: TRBV10-3
CDR3aa: CAISESFTGELFF

d_gene: TRBD2
v_gene: TRBV3-1/TRBV3-2
CDR3aa: CASSPGLAGGQETQYF

d_gene: TRBD1
v_gene: TRBV10-3
CDR3aa: CAIRVGQEASSPLHF

d_gene: -
v_gene: TRBV4-2
CDR3aa: CASSQQQETQYF

d_gene: -
v_gene: TRBV10-3
CDR3aa: CAISELTGNSNYGYTF

d_gene: -
v_gene: TRBV28
CDR3aa: CASSSYEGEETQYF

d_gene: TRBD1
v_gene: TRBV3-1/TRBV3-2
CDR3aa: CASSNPGQGSYEQYF

d_gene: TRBD1
v_gene: TRBV19
CDR3aa: CASSIAGTANTGELFF

d_gene: -
v_gene: TRBV6-5
CDR3aa: CASSALGGTNEKLFF

d_gene: -
v_gene: TRBV14
CDR3aa: CASSPRGTYQPQHF

d_gene: -
v_gene: TRBV13
CDR3aa: CASSFADINTDTQYF

d_gene: TRBD1
v_gene: TRBV27
CDR3aa: CASSFGGQGAGQPQHF

d_gene: -
v_gene: TRBV7-9
CDR3aa: CASSQGGAAGNTIYF

d_gene: -
v_gene: TRBV7-9
CDR3aa: CASSLVGDGTEAFF

d_gene: TRBD1
v_gene: TRBV5-6
CDR3aa: CASRVGQLTDQAFF

d_gene: TRBD2
v_gene: TRBV7-9
CDR3aa: CASTRGGKDEQYF

d_gene: TRBD2
v_gene: TRBV4-2
CDR3aa: CASSQEVGGRRQYF

d_gene: TRBD1
v_gene: TRBV9
CDR3aa: CASSVTGGREKLFF

d_gene: TRBD1
v_gene: TRBV9
CDR3aa: CASRDGQGRSPLHF

d_gene: TRBD1
v_gene: TRBV12-5
CDR3aa: CASGTGGQGGLVTEAFF

d_gene: -
v_gene: TRBV25-1
CDR3aa: CASSGGRPYEQYF

d_gene: TRBD1
v_gene: TRBV5-1
CDR3aa: CASSSGQGRGNEAFF

d_gene: TRBD2
v_gene: TRBV7-8
CDR3aa: CASRLGLGLAGGALGTQYF

d_gene: TRBD1
v_gene: TRBV9
CDR3aa: CASSGGQGGNTEAFF

d_gene: -
v_gene: TRBV3-1/TRBV3-2
CDR3aa: CASSQGEGGNEKLFF

d_gene: TRBD1
v_gene: TRBV19
CDR3aa: CASSNGQENQPQHF

d_gene: -
v_gene: TRBV7-9
CDR3aa: CASSLGGRQAGGANVLTF

d_gene: TRBD1
v_gene: TRBV7-2
CDR3aa: CASSLRGGETQYF

d_gene: TRBD2
v_gene: TRBV4-1
CDR3aa: CASSQVHPPSSAGFYNEQFF

d_gene: -
v_gene: TRBV7-2
CDR3aa: CASSLHWTESYEQYF

d_gene: -
v_gene: TRBV27
CDR3aa: CASSTPGGTEAFF

d_gene: -
v_gene: TRBV5-1
CDR3aa: CASSQLVGSYEQYF

d_gene: TRBD2
v_gene: TRBV7-7
CDR3aa: CASSLDGTSGATQYF

d_gene: -
v_gene: TRBV9
CDR3aa: CASTEGRDIYGYTF

d_gene: -
v_gene: TRBV30
CDR3aa: CAWSGSYYEQYF

d_gene: -
v_gene: TRBV10-3
CDR3aa: CAISSDSSYNEQFF

d_gene: -
v_gene: TRBV7-9
CDR3aa: CASSSYRGAHEAFF

d_gene: TRBD1
v_gene: TRBV29-1
CDR3aa: CSAGQGQNTEAFF

d_gene: -
v_gene: TRBV4-1
CDR3aa: CASSPREANYGYTF

d_gene: -
v_gene: TRBV6-5
CDR3aa: CASNNREETQYF

d_gene: TRBD2
v_gene: TRBV27
CDR3aa: CASSFKLAGGSSSYNEQFF

d_gene: TRBD1
v_gene: TRBV11-2
CDR3aa: CASSSQGPNTGELFF

d_gene: TRBD1
v_gene: TRBV4-1
CDR3aa: CASSQGDRGTDTQYF

d_gene: -
v_gene: TRBV9
CDR3aa: CASSLRGGAYEQYF

d_gene: -
v_gene: TRBV4-1
CDR3aa: CASSQDIQGPSGNTIYF

d_gene: TRBD1
v_gene: TRBV5-1
CDR3aa: CASSRADRDTEAFF

d_gene: TRBD1
v_gene: TRBV19
CDR3aa: CASSIYRGDNEKLFF

d_gene: TRBD1
v_gene: TRBV6-6
CDR3aa: CASSPGQDDQPQHF

d_gene: -
v_gene: TRBV6-6
CDR3aa: CASSYSESNTEAFF

d_gene: TRBD2
v_gene: TRBV5-4
CDR3aa: CASSLDGTSVHEQFF